These 13 T cell receptor beta chains came from one sample sequenced in a study of T cell repertoires in cytomegalovirus infection (dated by TCRdb to the late 2010s). The listed sequencing device is Illumina HiSeq 1500. The public reads were reprocessed in TCRdb via fastp at Q25 and MiXCR, keeping in-frame beta chains. Identical CDR3 proteins give one entry, which carries the most common genes and DNA. The sample table records under 850,000 distinct CDR3 sequences; 35% to 45% of these occur just once. The ten top clones hold around 2.8% of the sample. Specimen: PBMCs. The receptors were gathered from a human donor in good health (CMV status not recorded). Some clones in this sample may be carry-over from other donors' samples.

The J gene is TRBJ1-4, the V gene TRBV12-3 or TRBV12-4; D call uncertain. The CDR3 has 14 residues. V was clipped by 5 bases and J by 5 bases, with 12 bases between them. The CDR3 DNA reads TGTGCCAGCAGTCTACGATCACTAAATGAAAAACTGTTTTTT. It codes for CASSLRSLNEKLFF.

The chain employs TRBV7-6 and TRBJ2-1; TRBD2 might be the D (6 bases). V was cut by 0 bases and J by 9 bases, with 21 bases left in between. Per germline, CDR1 SGHVS and CDR2 FNYEAQ. This CDR3 comprises 17 residues. CDR3 sequence reads: CASSLARGISSVSEQFF. The CDR3 nucleotides are TGTGCCAGCAGCTTAGCGCGTGGCATATCTAGCGTTAGTGAGCAGTTCTTC. Full variable domain (remainder filled in from reference TRBV7-6 and TRBJ2-1): GAGVSQSPRYKVTKRGQDVALRCDPISGHVSLYWYRQALGQGPEFLTYFNYEAQQDKSGLPNDRFSAERPEGSISTLTIQRTEQRDSAMYRCASSLARGISSVSEQFFGPGTRLTVL.

Regarding this clonotype: Without the conserved terminal phenylalanine or tryptophan, this CDR3 likely stems from a read error. Here the CDR3 reads CASSSDRATEAFS. CDR3 nucleotides: TGTGCCAGCAGCTCGGACAGGGCAACTGAAGCTTTCTCT. The chain uses TRBV7-6 and TRBJ1-1; 8 bases are shared with TRBD1. V dropped 4 bases and J dropped 5; count of bases not matched to a gene: 3. Germline V gives CDR1 SGHVS, CDR2 FNYEAQ. The CDR3 sequence is 13 residues long.

This clonotype was seen a handful of times. The chain joins TRBV28 to TRBJ2-3; 10 bases map to TRBD1. Trimming cost V 4 bases and J 5 bases; bases outside gene matches: 9. The CDR3 has 16 residues. The germline CDR1 and CDR2 sequences are MDHEN and SYDVKM. This CDR3 reads CASSSRTGGLVDTQYF. CDR3 nucleotide sequence: TGTGCCAGCAGTTCCCGGACAGGGGGGCTAGTAGATACGCAGTATTTT.

V is TRBV9 and J is TRBJ1-3; the D gene is possibly TRBD1 (5 bases). Per the germline V gene, CDR1 is SGDLS and CDR2 is YYNGEE. The CDR3 contains 15 residues. V lost 4 bases to trimming and J lost 0 bases, with 11 bases between them. The CDR3 protein is CASSRDGHSGNTIYF. In DNA form, the CDR3 reads TGTGCCAGCAGCCGGGACGGCCACTCTGGAAACACCATATATTTT.

The chain recombines TRBV12-3 or TRBV12-4 with TRBJ1-6, with 11 bases identical to TRBD1. J lost 9 bases, V lost 1 base, and 11 bases had no gene match. This CDR3 has 18 residues. DNA of the CDR3: TGTGCCAGCAGTTTAGGCCCTCCCGGACAGGGGGCTTTTTCACCCCTCCACTTT. Translation: CASSLGPPGQGAFSPLHF.

This clonotype has only a few counts. The chain employs TRBV7-2 and TRBJ2-5; tentative D call: TRBD2 (7 bases). Germline loops: CDR1 SGHTA, CDR2 FQGNSA. The V gene lost 2 bases and the J gene lost 5 bases, with 15 bases spanning the gap. The CDR3 covers 15 residues. The DNA of the CDR3 is TGTGCCAGCAGCTTATTGGGGGGGGCTGAGGAGACCCAGTACTTC. Translation gives CASSLLGGAEETQYF.

In its sample, this clonotype was seen a few times. V usage is TRBV26 and J usage is TRBJ1-1. TRBV26 is a pseudogene segment. The CDR3 sequence is 15 residues long. CDR3 in DNA: TGTGCCAGCAGTTTGAGGCCCAAGGGTAACACTGAAGCTTTCTTT. It encodes CASSLRPKGNTEAFF.

In its sample, this clonotype was seen a few times. This chain uses TRBV11-2 with TRBJ2-7, with a weak D call TRBD1 (6 bases). The CDR3 length is 15 residues. Germline V gives CDR1 SGHAT, CDR2 FQNNGV. V lost 5 bases and J lost 1, with 15 bases in between. CDR3 coding DNA: TGTGCCAGCAGCCAGCGTAGGGACAATTCCTACGAGCAGTACTTC. Its protein is CASSQRRDNSYEQYF.

For this clonotype: This may come from a read error, since a much larger clone is one base off. CDR3 in amino acids: CASSLGGVGGTQYF. Written as DNA, the CDR3 is TGTGCCAGCAGCTTAGGGGGGGTAGGGGGGACCCAGTACTTC. The genes are TRBV7-2 and TRBJ2-5, with D perhaps assigned TRBD1 or TRBD2 (6 bases each). Germline CDR1 SGHTA, CDR2 FQGNSA. V dropped 1 base and J dropped 7 bases, with 13 bases sitting between them. The CDR3 loop spans 14 amino acids. The full variable domain, with the rest looked up from reference TRBV7-2 and TRBJ2-5, is GAGVSQSPSNKVTEKGKDVELRCDPISGHTALYWYRQSLGQGLEFLIYFQGNSAPDKSGLPSDRFSAERTGGSVSTLTIQRTQQEDSAVYLCASSLGGVGGTQYFGPGTRLLVL.

Comment on this clonotype: This is likely a read error, given that the CDR3 carries no conserved phenylalanine or tryptophan at its end. Because the CDR3's place on the DNA is in doubt, the DNA is left out and the CDR3 is given as listed by TCRdb. The V and J genes are TRBV5-3 and TRBJ2-1; whether TRBD2, the table's D call, matches the DNA was not checked. TRBV5-3 is an open reading frame whose function is uncertain. Ends included, the CDR3 has 16 residues. This CDR3 reads CASSWASVAGIDEQLL.

The rearrangement joins TRBV28 to TRBJ2-7, with D unresolved. Germline lookup yields CDR1 MDHEN and CDR2 SYDVKM. CDR3 length: 14 amino acids. Trimming removed 6 bases from V and 0 bases from J, with 12 bases in between. CDR3 coding DNA: TGTGCCAGCAGGCGCAAAACAGACTCCTACGAGCAGTACTTC. It is translated as CASRRKTDSYEQYF.

This clonotype was seen at least ten times. The chain uses TRBV7-2 and TRBJ1-5; TRBD1 is a possible D gene (6 bases). Per the germline V gene, CDR1 is SGHTA and CDR2 is FQGNSA. The CDR3 spans 13 residues. Trimming removed 5 bases from V and 5 bases from J, with 10 bases in between. The CDR3 DNA is TGTGCCAGCAGCCAGGGGCTGGATCAGCCCCAGCATTTT. Residues: CASSQGLDQPQHF.